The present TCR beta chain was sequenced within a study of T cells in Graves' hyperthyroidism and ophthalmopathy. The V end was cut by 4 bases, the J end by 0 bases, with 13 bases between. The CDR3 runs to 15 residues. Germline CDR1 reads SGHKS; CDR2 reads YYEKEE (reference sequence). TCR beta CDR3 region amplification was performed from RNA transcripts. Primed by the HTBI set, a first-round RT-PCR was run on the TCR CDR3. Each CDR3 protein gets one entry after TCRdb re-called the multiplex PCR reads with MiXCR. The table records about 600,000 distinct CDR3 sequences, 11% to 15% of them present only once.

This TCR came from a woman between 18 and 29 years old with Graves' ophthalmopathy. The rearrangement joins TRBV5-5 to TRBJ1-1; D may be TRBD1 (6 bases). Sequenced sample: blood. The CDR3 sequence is CASSPGALMNTEAFF. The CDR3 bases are TGTGCCAGCAGCCCGGGGGCCCTAATGAACACTGAAGCTTTCTTT.